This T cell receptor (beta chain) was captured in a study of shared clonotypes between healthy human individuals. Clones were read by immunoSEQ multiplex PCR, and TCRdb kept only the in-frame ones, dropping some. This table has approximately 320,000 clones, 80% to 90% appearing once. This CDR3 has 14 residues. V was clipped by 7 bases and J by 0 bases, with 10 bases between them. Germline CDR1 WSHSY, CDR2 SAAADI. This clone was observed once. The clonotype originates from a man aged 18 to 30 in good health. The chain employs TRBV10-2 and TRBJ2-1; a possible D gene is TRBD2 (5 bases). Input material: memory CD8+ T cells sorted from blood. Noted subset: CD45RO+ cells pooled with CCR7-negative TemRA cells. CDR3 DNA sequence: TGCGCCAGCAAGGAGGCGGTCTCCTACAATGAGCAGTTCTTC. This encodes CASKEAVSYNEQFF.